This T cell receptor (beta chain) came from a study of immune cell composition in non-small cell lung cancer. At the level of the study: Histologic subtype was mainly adenocarcinoma or squamous cell carcinoma.

As for this clone: Its specificity is not known.

Normal lung sampling was at least 3 cm from the tumour, as distant as possible. Frozen unsorted single-cell suspensions supplied the genomic DNA. With 5 bases removed from V and 2 bases from J, the gap between germline ends came to 10 bases. Germline V lookup: CDR1 KGHSH, CDR2 LQKENI. The CDR3 loop spans 14 amino acids. Study-wide points: Squamous carcinomas (approximately 80%) more often had tumour-associated clones >0.5% than adenocarcinomas (roughly 33%). In adenocarcinoma, maximal tumour-associated clone frequency tracked TIL tumour reactivity.

The method was immunoSEQ multiplex PCR; TCRdb's version includes in-frame clones alone and lacks a portion of them. The sample lists 780 or so clones; 72% were seen once. The specimen sequenced was non-adjacent lung tissue. This clonotype was obtained from a human donor with non-small cell lung cancer. The chain combines TRBV18 with TRBJ1-3; possible D gene TRBD1, 5 bases. DNA of the CDR3: TGTGCCAGCTCAACCGGGGGGGCTGGAAACACCATATATTTT. Residues: CASSTGGAGNTIYF.